A selection of T cell receptor beta chains follows, all from one sample in a study of CD8 T cells in ankylosing spondylitis. TCRdb re-called the 5' RACE reads through MiXCR, storing one row per CDR3 protein. The sample has 75,000 to 95,000 distinct CDR3 sequences, around 8.5% seen once. Material for sequencing was blood, either unsorted or a sorted T cell fraction (not recorded which). All receptors derive from a male donor with ankylosing spondylitis. Both conserved end residues are part of each CDR3. D genes are given only for firm matches. Some rows mark clone size as missing; the rest say once, few, many or name a class of expanded clone.

V gene	D gene	J gene	clone size	CDR3 length	CDR3 protein	CDR3 DNA
TRBV5-1	TRBD2	TRBJ2-3	many	17	CASSFLGLAGEKDTQYF	TGCGCCAGCAGCTTCTTGGGGCTAGCGGGAGAAAAAGATACGCAGTATTTT
TRBV13	NA	TRBJ1-2	many	10	CASPPGSYTF	TGTGCCAGCCCTCCGGGGAGCTACACCTTC
TRBV20-1	NA	TRBJ2-1	many	12	CSADQGGHEQFF	TGCAGTGCTGACCAGGGTGGTCATGAGCAGTTCTTC
TRBV7-9	NA	TRBJ1-3	NA	16	CASSKRTDYSGNTIYF	TGTGCCAGCAGCAAAAGGACAGACTACTCTGGAAACACCATATATTTT
TRBV24-1	TRBD2	TRBJ2-2	few	21	CATSDPTWTSGRAPNTGELFF	TGTGCCACCAGTGACCCAACTTGGACTAGCGGGAGGGCCCCGAACACCGGGGAGCTGTTTTTT
TRBV3-1	TRBD2	TRBJ2-5	many	15	CASSQGGIGQETQYF	TGTGCCAGCAGCCAGGGAGGGATCGGTCAAGAGACCCAGTACTTC
TRBV2	NA	TRBJ2-3	many	17	CASSEALEGPSTDTQYF	TGTGCCAGCAGTGAAGCGCTGGAGGGCCCGAGCACAGATACGCAGTATTTT
TRBV20-1	TRBD2	TRBJ2-3	few	17	CSAATGLAGASRDTQYF	TGCAGTGCCGCCACCGGACTAGCGGGAGCCTCCCGCGATACGCAGTATTTT
TRBV6-1	NA	TRBJ1-1	NA	15	CASAQRAGVGTEAFF	TGTGCCAGTGCACAAAGAGCGGGGGTCGGCACTGAAGCTTTCTTT
TRBV29-1	NA	TRBJ2-1	many	11	CSVWFGNEQFF	TGCAGCGTTTGGTTCGGGAATGAGCAGTTCTTC
TRBV2	NA	TRBJ2-1	NA	16	CASISGAAGNYNEQFF	TGTGCCAGCATTTCAGGGGCAGCGGGGAACTACAATGAGCAGTTCTTC
TRBV2	TRBD1	TRBJ2-7	NA	13	CASIPQGAYEQYF	TGTGCCAGCATCCCACAGGGGGCCTACGAGCAGTACTTC
TRBV3-1	NA	TRBJ2-5	NA	14	CASSTQRDQETQYF	TGTGCCAGCAGCACCCAGCGGGACCAAGAGACCCAGTACTTC
TRBV12-3/TRBV12-4	NA	TRBJ2-1	NA	14	CASSLWGAGNEQFF	TGTGCCAGCAGTTTATGGGGGGCGGGAAATGAGCAGTTCTTC
TRBV12-3/TRBV12-4	NA	TRBJ2-2	NA	14	CASSVSGVTGELFF	TGTGCCAGCAGTGTCTCAGGGGTCACCGGGGAGCTGTTTTTT
TRBV28	NA	TRBJ1-5	NA	14	CASTFGDSNQPQHF	TGTGCCAGCACTTTTGGGGACAGCAATCAGCCCCAGCATTTT
TRBV12-3/TRBV12-4	NA	TRBJ1-3	many	12	CAIEGSGNTIYF	TGTGCCATCGAGGGGTCTGGAAACACCATATATTTT
TRBV4-1	NA	TRBJ2-1	many	13	CATSPSPGNEQFF	TGCGCCACCTCACCCTCCCCCGGGAATGAGCAGTTCTTC
TRBV13	TRBD2	TRBJ2-5	NA	15	CASSPRTAGEETQYF	TGTGCCAGCAGCCCCCGGACAGCGGGAGAAGAGACCCAGTACTTC
TRBV7-6	TRBD2	TRBJ2-7	NA	15	CASSSVAGVSYEQYF	TGTGCCAGCAGCTCCGTAGCGGGCGTCTCCTACGAGCAGTACTTC
TRBV6-1	TRBD2	TRBJ2-3	once	17	CASSEWISGKETDTQYF	TGTGCCAGCAGTGAATGGATTAGCGGGAAGGAGACAGATACGCAGTATTTT
TRBV24-1	TRBD1	TRBJ1-2	few	16	CATSDTRQGANYGYTF	TGTGCCACCAGTGACACTCGACAGGGGGCTAACTATGGCTACACCTTC
TRBV7-9	NA	TRBJ2-1	many	13	CASSPQGGIEQFF	TGTGCCAGCAGCCCCCAAGGCGGAATTGAGCAGTTCTTC
TRBV6-1	NA	TRBJ1-5	few	15	CASGEGRGGNQPQHF	TGTGCCAGCGGGGAAGGGAGGGGGGGCAATCAGCCCCAGCATTTT
TRBV6-1	NA	TRBJ2-5	many	13	CASRGSTQETQYF	TGTGCCAGCAGGGGGTCAACCCAAGAGACCCAGTACTTC
TRBV7-2	NA	TRBJ1-5	few	15	CASSPSALGNQPQHF	TGTGCCAGCAGCCCTTCGGCCCTGGGGAATCAGCCCCAGCATTTT
TRBV6-1	NA	TRBJ1-2	many	12	CASSEGGYGYTF	TGTGCCAGCAGTGAAGGTGGCTATGGCTACACCTTC
TRBV10-3	NA	TRBJ1-1	NA	13	CAISESGGTEAFF	TGTGCCATCAGTGAGTCAGGGGGCACTGAAGCTTTCTTT
TRBV7-9	NA	TRBJ1-5	many	15	CASSPPGIGNQPQHF	TGTGCCAGCAGCCCCCCAGGGATCGGCAATCAGCCCCAGCATTTT
TRBV7-9	NA	TRBJ1-1	few	14	CASSFWEGNTEAFF	TGTGCCAGCAGCTTTTGGGAGGGAAACACTGAAGCTTTCTTT
TRBV12-3/TRBV12-4	NA	TRBJ1-2	NA	18	CASSLNGEAKGSNYGYTF	TGTGCCAGCAGTTTAAACGGGGAGGCAAAAGGCTCTAACTATGGCTACACCTTC
TRBV30	NA	TRBJ2-3	many	16	CAWWDSGLGVWDTQYF	TGTGCCTGGTGGGATAGCGGCCTTGGCGTCTGGGATACGCAGTATTTT
TRBV27	TRBD2	TRBJ2-1	many	14	CASSLLAGYNEQFF	TGTGCCAGCAGTTTACTAGCGGGTTACAATGAGCAGTTCTTC
TRBV6-5	NA	TRBJ1-5	NA	14	CASSLPLSNQPQHF	TGTGCCAGCAGTCTACCCCTTAGCAATCAGCCCCAGCATTTT
TRBV27	NA	TRBJ2-5	few	11	CASIRWDDQYF	TGTGCCAGCATAAGGTGGGATGACCAGTACTTC
TRBV20-1	NA	TRBJ2-3	NA	17	CCATLDAGKELTDTQYF	TGCTGTGCTACGCTCGACGCGGGAAAAGAGTTAACAGATACGCAGTATTTT
TRBV12-3/TRBV12-4	TRBD2	TRBJ2-1	many	14	CASSSGTRYNEQFF	TGTGCCAGCAGCTCCGGGACTAGATACAATGAGCAGTTCTTC
TRBV20-1	NA	TRBJ1-1	many	13	CSLEIRKNTEAFF	TGCAGTCTAGAGATTCGGAAGAACACTGAAGCTTTCTTT
TRBV11-2	NA	TRBJ1-1	many	14	CASSPLPGDAEAFF	TGTGCCAGCAGCCCACTCCCCGGGGACGCTGAAGCTTTCTTT
TRBV19	NA	TRBJ2-1	NA	13	CASSMVVAREQFF	TGTGCCAGTAGTATGGTAGTAGCACGGGAGCAGTTCTTC
TRBV28	NA	TRBJ2-6	NA	19	CASSLTVFSPFSRANVLTF	TGTGCCAGCAGTTTAACAGTCTTCTCCCCCTTTTCTCGGGCCAACGTCCTGACTTTC
TRBV11-2	NA	TRBJ2-6	many	13	CASTGSGANVLTF	TGTGCCAGCACGGGATCTGGGGCCAACGTCCTGACTTTC
TRBV12-3/TRBV12-4	NA	TRBJ2-2	many	15	CASSQGNEYTGELFF	TGTGCCAGCAGTCAGGGTAACGAATACACCGGGGAGCTGTTTTTT
TRBV9	NA	TRBJ2-1	NA	13	CASREPAYNEQFF	TGTGCCAGCAGAGAACCAGCCTACAATGAGCAGTTCTTC
TRBV12-5	NA	TRBJ2-1	many	12	CASGLGYNEQFF	TGTGCTAGTGGTTTGGGATACAATGAGCAGTTCTTC
TRBV30	TRBD1	TRBJ2-3	few	13	CAWEQGAGDTQYF	TGTGCCTGGGAACAGGGGGCGGGAGATACGCAGTATTTT
TRBV4-1	NA	TRBJ1-5	few	13	CASSLAGTQPQHF	TGCGCCAGCAGCCTAGCCGGAACACAGCCCCAGCATTTT
TRBV12-3/TRBV12-4	NA	TRBJ2-3	few	13	CASSFVVEDAQYF	TGTGCCAGCAGCTTCGTCGTGGAAGATGCGCAGTATTTT
TRBV29-1	TRBD2	TRBJ2-1	NA	13	CSAGAGAVNEQFF	TGCAGCGCTGGAGCGGGAGCGGTCAATGAGCAGTTCTTC
TRBV20-1	NA	TRBJ1-2	few	11	CSAGRVRSYTF	TGCAGTGCTGGAAGGGTCAGGAGCTACACCTTC
TRBV4-2	NA	TRBJ1-2	few	14	CASSQDGGYYGYTF	TGTGCCAGCAGCCAAGATGGGGGATACTATGGCTACACCTTC